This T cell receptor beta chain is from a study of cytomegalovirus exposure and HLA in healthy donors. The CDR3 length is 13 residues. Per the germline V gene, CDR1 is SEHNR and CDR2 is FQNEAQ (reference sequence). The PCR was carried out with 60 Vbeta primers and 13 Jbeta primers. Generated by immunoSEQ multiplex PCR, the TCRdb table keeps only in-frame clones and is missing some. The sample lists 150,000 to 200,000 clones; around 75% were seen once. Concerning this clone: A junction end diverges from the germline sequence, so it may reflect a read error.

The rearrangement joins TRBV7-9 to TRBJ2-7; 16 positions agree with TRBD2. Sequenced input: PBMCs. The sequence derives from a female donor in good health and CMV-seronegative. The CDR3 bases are TGTGCCAGCAGCACGGGACTAGCGGGAGGGGATGCCTTC. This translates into CASSTGLAGGDAF.